The 24 T cell receptor beta chains below were found in one sample sequenced in a study of blood T cell repertoires in COVID-19. Here immunoSEQ multiplex PCR was the method, and the copy in TCRdb shows in-frame clones only, minus some. The sample yields 72,000 or so clones, around nine tenths seen once. Material for sequencing was peripheral blood. All receptors derive from a man between 60 and 70 years old with acute or convalescent COVID-19.

The gene calls are TRBV25-1 and TRBJ2-7; TRBD1 aligns across 7 bases. The germline V gene encodes CDR1 MGHDK and CDR2 SYGVNS. V shed 2 bases and J 2 bases; nucleotides not matched to a gene: 6. The CDR3 is 15 residues long. CDR3 sequence (DNA): TGTGCCAGCAGTGAAGGGACAGCTTCAACCTACGAGCAGTACTTC. Translation gives CASSEGTASTYEQYF.

The chain links TRBV7-2 to TRBJ1-1; possible D gene TRBD1, 5 bases. Deletions cut 5 bases from V and 0 bases from J, with 13 bases between. The CDR3 consists of 15 residues. Germline lookup yields CDR1 SGHTA and CDR2 FQGNSA. The CDR3 here is CASSLLDRLNTEAFF. For the CDR3, the DNA is TGTGCCAGCAGCCTCCTCGACAGATTGAACACTGAAGCTTTCTTT.

This clone was counted once. The V and J genes are TRBV3-1 (or the pseudogene TRBV3-2) and TRBJ1-2; no clear D. This CDR3 contains 14 residues. Germline-derived CDR1 and CDR2 are LGHDT and YNNKEL (reference sequence). The germline V and J ends were trimmed by 5 bases and 5 bases, with 15 bases remaining between them. The CDR3 is CASSFRAGGYGYTF. The CDR3 region has the DNA TGTGCCAGCAGCTTCAGAGCGGGAGGTTATGGCTACACCTTC.

The chain uses TRBV7-9 and TRBJ1-4; D call uncertain. This CDR3 contains 13 residues. V shed 6 bases and J shed 8 bases, with 13 bases lying between them. The V gene's germline CDR1 is SEHNR and CDR2 FQNEAQ (reference sequence). CDR3 DNA: TGTGCCAGCAGAGGAGTGGTGGCGGAAAAACTGTTTTTT. This encodes CASRGVVAEKLFF.

The V call is TRBV5-6, the J call TRBJ1-2; 11 bases align to TRBD1. The V gene's germline CDR1 is SGHDT and CDR2 YYEEEE. J gave up 2 bases and V 3 bases, and 3 bases lay outside the gene matches. The CDR3 runs to 15 residues. DNA for the CDR3: TGTGCCAGCAGCTCCCGGACAGGGGGCAACTATGGCTACACCTTC. It yields the protein CASSSRTGGNYGYTF.

The J gene is TRBJ1-6, the V gene TRBV5-1; D not resolved. Trimming stripped 4 bases from V and 3 bases from J, with 14 bases between. Per germline, CDR1 SGHRS and CDR2 YFSETQ. This CDR3 has 16 residues. The CDR3 is CASSPSVPGYNSPLHF. The CDR3 nucleotides read TGCGCCAGCAGCCCGTCGGTTCCCGGCTATAATTCACCCCTCCACTTT.

This clone was observed once. CDR3 sequence reads: CASSLGQGAGQPQHF. In DNA form, the CDR3 reads TGTGCCAGCAGCTTAGGACAGGGGGCGGGTCAGCCCCAGCATTTT. This sequence joins TRBV11-2 and TRBJ1-5, with TRBD1 matching over 10 bases. Trimming took 1 base from V and 6 from J; bases not matched to a gene: 3. The CDR3 is 15 amino acids. Germline V lookup: CDR1 SGHAT, CDR2 FQNNGV.

The rearrangement uses TRBV7-3 and TRBJ2-7, with D perhaps matching TRBD1 (5 bases). Germline V gives CDR1 SGHTA, CDR2 FQGTGA. V dropped 3 bases and J dropped 0 bases, with 12 bases sitting between them. The CDR3 sequence is 15 residues long. CDR3: CASSFLPDSSYEQYF. The CDR3 nucleotides are TGTGCCAGCAGCTTCCTACCTGACAGCTCCTACGAGCAGTACTTC.

The V gene is TRBV19, the J gene TRBJ1-2, with 10 positions matching TRBD1. V was pared by 6 bases and J by 6 bases, with 13 bases of the junction left unmatched. Germline-derived CDR1 and CDR2 are LNHDA and SQIVND (reference sequence). The CDR3 is made up of 16 amino acids. The CDR3 reads CASSALGMTGGNGYTF. CDR3 DNA: TGTGCCAGTAGCGCACTTGGAATGACAGGGGGCAATGGCTACACCTTC.

V and J are TRBV13 and TRBJ1-6, with a weak D call TRBD1 (5 bases). The germline gives CDR1 PRHDT, CDR2 FYEKMQ (reference sequence). CDR3 length equals 13 residues. V dropped 5 bases and J dropped 6 bases, with 8 bases sitting between them. Here the CDR3 DNA reads TGTGCCAGCAGCCGGGGGTTTAATTCACCCCTCCACTTT. Translation gives CASSRGFNSPLHF.

V gene TRBV19 combines with J gene TRBJ1-5, with D unclear. V was shortened by 7 bases and J by 3 bases, with 10 bases between the two germline ends. The CDR3 consists of 13 residues. Germline V CDR1 and CDR2: LNHDA, SQIVND (reference sequence). CDR3 DNA sequence: TGTGCCAGTAATACGGGTTACAATCAGCCCCAGCATTTT. It yields the protein CASNTGYNQPQHF.

The gene calls are TRBV12-5 and TRBJ2-2, with 10 bases matching TRBD1. V was pared by 3 bases and J by 3 bases, with 4 bases of the junction left unmatched. The CDR3 is 16 residues long. Germline V gene sequence: CDR1 LGHNT, CDR2 FRNRAP. The CDR3 coding sequence is TGTGCTAGTGGTTTTATGACAGGGGGCTACACCGGGGAGCTGTTTTTT. Its translation is CASGFMTGGYTGELFF.

The genes are TRBV9 and TRBJ2-3; 7 bases are shared with TRBD2. The CDR3 runs to 15 residues. Germline CDR1 SGDLS, CDR2 YYNGEE. Trimming removed 7 bases from V and 5 bases from J; junction bases left unmatched: 13. The CDR3 DNA reads as TGTGCCAGCTCCCTCGGGCTAGCGGCCCAAGATACGCAGTATTTT. Translation gives CASSLGLAAQDTQYF.

V and J are TRBV6-2 or TRBV6-3 and TRBJ1-2, with TRBD1 as a possible D gene (6 bases). CDR3 length equals 14 residues. From germline, CDR1 is MNHEY and CDR2 SVGEGT. V gave up 5 bases and J gave up 8 bases, with 18 bases separating them. The CDR3 DNA sequence: TGTGCCAGCAGTGCCGGGACACTAATCATCGGCTACACCTTC. Protein: CASSAGTLIIGYTF.

DNA for the CDR3: TGTGCCAGCAGCTTGGGAGGGGGCGCCGGAAAGACCCAGTACTTC. Amino acid sequence: CASSLGGGAGKTQYF. This rearrangement joins TRBV5-8 to TRBJ2-5; 7 bases agree with TRBD1. Per the germline V gene, CDR1 is SGHTS and CDR2 is YDEGEE. The CDR3 extends over 15 amino acids. J was trimmed by 6 bases and V by 0 bases; bases with no gene match: 8.

A note on this clone: One end of the junction is discordant with germline, which a read error may explain. This chain links TRBV29-1 with TRBJ1-1; D may be TRBD1 (5 bases). Germline V CDR1 and CDR2: SQVTM, ANQGSEA. The CDR3 has 11 residues. The CDR3 DNA reads as TGCAGCGTTGAAGGTGGAGGGGCGGTACTATTT. This codes for CSVEGGGAVLF.

The chain has TRBV3-1 (or the pseudogene TRBV3-2) and TRBJ1-1; D perhaps matches TRBD1 (5 bases). There are 16 residues in the CDR3. V lost 2 bases, J lost 0 bases, and 13 bases lay in between. Germline CDR1 LGHDT, CDR2 YNNKEL (reference sequence). CDR3 nucleotides: TGTGCCAGCAGCCAAACAAGACAGAGGCTGAACACTGAAGCTTTCTTT. Its protein is CASSQTRQRLNTEAFF.

The CDR3 DNA sequence: TGTGCCAGCAGCTTAGTGGGCGAGACCCAGTACTTC. Its translation: CASSLVGETQYF. The chain couples TRBV11-3 to TRBJ2-5; D gene uncertain. CDR3 length: 12 residues. Between the trimmed V and J ends, which lost 1 base and 5 bases, there was a span of 5 bases. Germline V gene lookup returns CDR1 SGHNT and CDR2 YENEEA.

This chain uses TRBV6-5 with TRBJ1-1; D possibly corresponds to TRBD1 (5 bases). The CDR3 has 15 residues. In germline, CDR1 is MNHEY, CDR2 SVGAGI. V lost 3 bases and J 5 bases, leaving 16 bases between the germline ends. The CDR3, as DNA: TGTGCCAGCAGTTATATCTATAGGGGAGGAACTGAAGCTTTCTTT. Protein product: CASSYIYRGGTEAFF.

The chain combines TRBV5-6 with TRBJ1-4; the D is unclear. The V and J ends lost 3 bases and 6 bases respectively, with 12 bases between them. Germline values: CDR1 SGHDT, CDR2 YYEEEE. The CDR3 extends over 14 amino acids. The CDR3 spells CASSSFGGHEKLFF. The CDR3 coding sequence is TGTGCCAGCAGCTCCTTCGGAGGCCATGAAAAACTGTTTTTT.

The V gene is TRBV5-1, the J gene TRBJ1-3, with D possibly being TRBD1 (6 bases). V was clipped by 4 bases and J by 3 bases, with 23 bases between them. Germline V gene lookup returns CDR1 SGHRS and CDR2 YFSETQ. The CDR3 is 18 residues long. CDR3 DNA: TGCGCCAGCAGCCCCGCATTACAGGGTTCTACTGGTGGAAACACCATATATTTT. As protein: CASSPALQGSTGGNTIYF.

This clone was seen only once. CDR3 DNA: TGCGCCAGCAGCTTGGACTTTCCCTACAATGAGCAGTTCTTC. Translated: CASSLDFPYNEQFF. The V call is TRBV5-1, the J call TRBJ2-1, with D hard to call. The CDR3 has 14 amino acids. From germline, CDR1 is SGHRS and CDR2 YFSETQ. V lost 0 bases and J lost 2, with 6 bases in between.

The chain links TRBV5-4 to TRBJ2-7; no reliable D call. This CDR3 has 13 amino acids. Trimming removed 4 bases at V and 3 bases at J, with 11 bases between. CDR1 SGHNT and CDR2 YYREEE come from the germline V gene (reference sequence). The CDR3 loop reads CASSPDSDYEQYF. The CDR3 nucleotides read TGTGCCAGCAGCCCAGACTCTGACTACGAGCAGTACTTC.

This clone was seen just once. The chain joins TRBV3-1 (or the pseudogene TRBV3-2) to TRBJ2-3; D remains unclear. Trimming removed 4 bases from V and 5 bases from J, with 13 bases in between. CDR3 size: 14 residues. Germline values: CDR1 LGHDT, CDR2 YNNKEL (reference sequence). The CDR3 protein is CASSPARAGDTQYF. The CDR3, as DNA: TGTGCCAGCAGCCCAGCCCGCGCAGGAGATACGCAGTATTTT.